The source of this TCR beta chain is a study of T cells after yellow fever vaccination. This clonotype was recorded at least ten times. Its antigen is still unknown. Overall study findings and caveats: Repertoires sorted by FACS could include abundant clonotypes that are contaminants from the bulk population. Just a small share of clonotypes turned up in the CD4 compartment as well as the CD8 compartment.

TCRdb reprocessed the 5' RACE reads with MiXCR, giving one entry per CDR3 protein. The sample includes about 58,000 distinct CDR3 sequences, around 6.5% seen only once; the top ten take approximately 41%. The sequenced sample was CD8+ T cells sorted from PBMCs, obtained on the day of the first yellow fever vaccination. The receptor was isolated from a man aged 18-30 years who received the YFV17D yellow fever vaccine.

The CDR3, as DNA: TGCAGCGTTGAAGATGCCAGGCTGATGGCCACAGATACGCAGTATTTT. Translated, it gives CSVEDARLMATDTQYF. This chain connects TRBV29-1 to TRBJ2-3; D not certain. Per the germline V gene, CDR1 is SQVTM and CDR2 is ANQGSEA. This CDR3 has 16 amino acids. V was shortened by 0 bases and J by 2 bases, with 15 bases between the two germline ends.